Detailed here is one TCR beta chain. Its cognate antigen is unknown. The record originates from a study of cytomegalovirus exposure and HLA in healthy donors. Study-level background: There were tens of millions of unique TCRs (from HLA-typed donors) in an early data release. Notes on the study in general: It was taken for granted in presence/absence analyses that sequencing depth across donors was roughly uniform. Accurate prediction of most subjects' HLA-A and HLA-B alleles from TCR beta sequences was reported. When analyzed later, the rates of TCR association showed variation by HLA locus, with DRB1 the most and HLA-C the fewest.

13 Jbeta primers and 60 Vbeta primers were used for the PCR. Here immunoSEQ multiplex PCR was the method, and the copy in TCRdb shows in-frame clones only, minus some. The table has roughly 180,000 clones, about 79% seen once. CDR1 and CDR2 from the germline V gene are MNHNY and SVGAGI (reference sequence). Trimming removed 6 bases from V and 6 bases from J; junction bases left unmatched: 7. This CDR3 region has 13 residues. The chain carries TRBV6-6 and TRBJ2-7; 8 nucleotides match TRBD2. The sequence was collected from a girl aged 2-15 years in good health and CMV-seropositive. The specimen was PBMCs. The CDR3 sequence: CASSGRDGGEQYF. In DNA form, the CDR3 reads TGTGCCAGCAGCGGGAGGGACGGCGGCGAGCAGTACTTC.